This entry concerns a single T cell receptor (beta chain). Its antigen is unidentified. The junction departs from the called germline gene at one end, perhaps through a read error. CDR3 size: 16 residues. Germline V gene lookup returns CDR1 SEHNR and CDR2 FQNEAQ (reference sequence). The data stem from a study of human T cells and chemical hapten exposure. Looking at the study overall: Across samples, TCR yields varied, mostly owing to small differences in pooled library volumes.

Study-wide points: DPC sensitization produced no change in TCRs with frequency above 1 in 1000.

Total RNA came from unfractionated whole blood. As the library was built, unique molecular identifiers were attached to individual cDNA molecules. Per the original methods: Samples ranged from about 23,224 to 700,000 TCRs, with a median of around 100,000. TCRdb used MiXCR to reprocess the reads, holding one entry per CDR3 protein. TCRdb, not the original authors, processed these V and J calls. The sample has about 120,000 distinct CDR3 sequences; over 7.5% are singletons. The sequence was collected from a human donor in good health. Some clones in this sample may be carry-over from other donors' samples. The material sequenced was whole blood. The chain links TRBV7-9 to TRBJ2-7, with D possibly called TRBD1 or TRBD2 (6 bases each). The CDR3 sequence: CASRPSSEGEIYQQYF. CDR3 DNA sequence: TGTGCCAGCAGACCTTCATCGGAGGGGGAAATCTACCAGCAGTACTTC.